The following is a TCR beta chain sequence with its context. Its target is unknown. The sample originates from a study of T cell responses to AZD1222 COVID-19 vaccine. Produced via immunoSEQ multiplex PCR; TCRdb's table is partial and in-frame only. The sample includes more than 95,000 clones, approximately 85% of them seen just once. Notes on the study in general: At baseline, seropositivity was found in only five or six AZD1222 recipients. There were repertoire samples only from the period after the peak T cell response. Dominant at 160-218 and 743-854, vaccine-associated CD4 TCRs also spanned spike.

Second-dose groups at about 4 or about 12 weeks were pooled. Germline-derived CDR1 and CDR2 are SGDLS and YYNGEE. With 4 bases removed from V and 6 bases from J, the gap between germline ends came to 17 bases. CDR3 size: 15 residues. The source material was peripheral blood, sampled 28 days after the second AZD1222 dose. This sequence originates from an adult who received the AZD1222 COVID-19 vaccine. The V call is TRBV9, the J call TRBJ2-1, with D perhaps TRBD1 or TRBD2 (5 bases each). The CDR3 spells CASSPTGRAGNEQFF. The DNA for the CDR3 is TGTGCCAGCAGCCCCACTGGCAGGGCGGGCAATGAGCAGTTCTTC. The entire variable domain, with the rest obtained from reference TRBV9 and TRBJ2-1, is as follows: DSGVTQTPKHLITATGQRVTLRCSPRSGDLSVYWYQQSLDQGLQFLIQYYNGEERAKGNILERFSAQQFPDLHSELNLSSLELGDSALYFCASSPTGRAGNEQFFGPGTRLTVL.